Listed here are 16 T cell receptor beta chains from one sample, sequenced in a study of neoadjuvant anti-PD-1 for oral cavity cancer. The data were produced by immunoSEQ multiplex PCR, yet TCRdb's version contains in-frame clones alone and is incomplete. The data hold roughly 32,000 clones, with 70% to 80% observed a single time. The time point is: after neoadjuvant nivolumab, at surgical resection. The sequences come from PBMCs, collected after nivolumab (anti-PD-1) treatment. The receptors come from a person between 35 and 79 years old with oral cavity squamous cell carcinoma.

The CDR3 spells CASSVDRQSTDTQYF. CDR3 coding DNA: TGTGCCAGCAGCGTGGACAGACAAAGCACAGATACGCAGTATTTT. The V gene is TRBV6-1, the J gene TRBJ2-3, with a weak D call TRBD1 (6 bases). Germline V CDR1 and CDR2: MNHNS, SASEGT. Between the trimmed V and J ends, which lost 6 bases and 0 bases, there was a span of 13 bases. The CDR3 extends over 15 amino acids.

V and J are TRBV7-8 and TRBJ2-3; D might be TRBD1 or TRBD2, each matching 6 bases. This CDR3 is 15 amino acids long. Trimming shortened V by 2 bases and J by 5 bases, and 14 bases separated the two germline ends. Germline loops: CDR1 SGHVS, CDR2 FQNEAQ. The CDR3 region is CASSLLGGGLDTQYF. CDR3 bases: TGTGCCAGCAGCTTATTGGGGGGCGGGTTAGATACGCAGTATTTT.

This clone came up once. V and J are TRBV9 and TRBJ2-1; TRBD2 is a possible D gene (6 bases). Between the trimmed V and J ends, which lost 0 bases and 10 bases, there was a span of 11 bases. The CDR3 has 13 residues. The germline gives CDR1 SGDLS, CDR2 YYNGEE. In DNA, the CDR3 is TGTGCCAGCAGCGTAGCAATTGGGGGGGAGCAGTTCTTC. This codes for CASSVAIGGEQFF. Supplemented by reference TRBV9 and TRBJ2-1, the full variable domain reads DSGVTQTPKHLITATGQRVTLRCSPRSGDLSVYWYQQSLDQGLQFLIQYYNGEERAKGNILERFSAQQFPDLHSELNLSSLELGDSALYFCASSVAIGGEQFFGPGTRLTVL.

CDR3 nucleotides: TGTGCCAGCAGCTTGGCGACAGGGAATAGGATTGGCTACACCTTC. Amino acids: CASSLATGNRIGYTF. The V call is TRBV5-5, the J call TRBJ1-2; 7 nucleotides agree with TRBD1. J gave up 7 bases and V 0 bases, and 9 bases lay outside the gene matches. There are 15 residues in the CDR3. Per germline, CDR1 SGHKS and CDR2 YYEKEE (reference sequence). Variable domain in full (rest from reference TRBV5-5 and TRBJ1-2): DAGVTQSPTHLIKTRGQQVTLRCSPISGHKSVSWYQQVLGQGPQFIFQYYEKEERGRGNFPDRFSARQFPNYSSELNVNALLLGDSALYLCASSLATGNRIGYTFGSGTRLTVV.

The chain employs TRBV7-9 and TRBJ2-3, with 7 nucleotides matching TRBD2. Trimming cost V 5 bases and J 14 bases; bases outside gene matches: 16. Germline CDR1 reads SEHNR; CDR2 reads FQNEAQ (reference sequence). CDR3 length: 14 amino acids. The CDR3 here is CASSPRVAGNTLYF. In nucleotides, the CDR3 is TGTGCCAGCAGCCCCCGGGTAGCGGGCAATACGTTGTATTTT.

The chain couples TRBV7-9 to TRBJ1-1, with D unresolved. From germline, CDR1 is SEHNR and CDR2 FQNEAQ (reference sequence). The CDR3 consists of 14 residues. V was shortened by 1 base and J by 7 bases, with 13 bases between the two germline ends. The CDR3 DNA reads as TGTGCCAGCAGCTTAGGAGGTGTAACTGTTGAAGCTTTCTTT. It yields the protein CASSLGGVTVEAFF.

This clone was detected a few times. The V call is TRBV5-4, the J call TRBJ1-1, with TRBD1 as a possible D gene (5 bases). CDR1 is SGHNT and CDR2 is YYREEE in the germline V gene (reference sequence). CDR3 length: 15 residues. Trimming pared 0 bases from V and 1 base from J, leaving 10 bases between. In DNA, the CDR3 is TGTGCCAGCAGCTTGGGGGTCAGGGAGAACACTGAAGCTTTCTTT. Translated: CASSLGVRENTEAFF.

The rearrangement joins TRBV25-1 to TRBJ1-2; tentatively, D is TRBD1 (6 bases). From germline, CDR1 is MGHDK and CDR2 SYGVNS. The CDR3 loop spans 13 amino acids. V was trimmed by 2 bases and J by 4 bases, leaving 8 bases between them. The CDR3 here is CASSEDRPYGYTF. CDR3 sequence (DNA): TGTGCCAGCAGTGAAGACAGGCCCTATGGCTACACCTTC.

This chain's CDR3 is CASSLATAGANEKLFF. Written as DNA, the CDR3 is TGCGCCAGCAGCTTGGCCACGGCAGGGGCAAATGAAAAACTGTTTTTT. V gene TRBV5-1 combines with J gene TRBJ1-4; the D gene is possibly TRBD1 (6 bases). Germline CDR1 SGHRS, CDR2 YFSETQ. The CDR3 sequence is 16 residues long. The V end was cut by 0 bases, the J end by 5 bases, with 14 bases between.

The chain links TRBV19 to TRBJ2-7, with D tentatively TRBD1 (5 bases). With 6 bases removed from V and 3 bases from J, the gap between germline ends came to 15 bases. CDR3 length: 14 residues. CDR1 LNHDA and CDR2 SQIVND come from the germline V gene (reference sequence). In DNA, the CDR3 is TGTGCCAGTAGCCCCGGACATTTTGGCTACGAGCAGTACTTC. The encoded protein is CASSPGHFGYEQYF. The full variable domain, its missing parts supplied by reference TRBV19 and TRBJ2-7, is DGGITQSPKYLFRKEGQNVTLSCEQNLNHDAMYWYRQDPGQGLRLIYYSQIVNDFQKGDIAEGYSVSREKKESFPLTVTSAQKNPTAFYLCASSPGHFGYEQYFGPGTRLTVT.

This chain joins TRBV6-5 and TRBJ1-6; D remains unclear. Germline V lookup: CDR1 MNHEY, CDR2 SVGAGI. The CDR3 is made up of 15 amino acids. V was cut by 7 bases and J by 0 bases, with 10 bases left in between. The CDR3 region is CASKAASSYNSPLHF. The CDR3 DNA reads as TGTGCCAGCAAGGCCGCGAGCTCCTATAATTCACCCCTCCACTTT.

CDR3 bases: TGTGCCTGGGAGAGGGCTGAAAAACTGTTTTTT. As protein: CAWERAEKLFF. The chain employs TRBV30 and TRBJ1-4, with D unresolved. The CDR3 has 11 residues. The germline CDR1 and CDR2 sequences are GTSNPN and SVGIG (reference sequence). The V end was cut by 5 bases, the J end by 7 bases, with 8 bases between.

This chain connects TRBV19 to TRBJ1-5, with no clear D. The germline V gene has CDR1 LNHDA and CDR2 SQIVND (reference sequence). The CDR3 is 13 residues long. Trimming took off 3 bases at V and 6 bases at J, with 9 bases between the two ends. As DNA, the CDR3 is TGTGCCAGTAGTATTCAGGCGGCTCAGCCCCAGCATTTT. This encodes CASSIQAAQPQHF. The full variable domain, its missing parts supplied by reference TRBV19 and TRBJ1-5, is DGGITQSPKYLFRKEGQNVTLSCEQNLNHDAMYWYRQDPGQGLRLIYYSQIVNDFQKGDIAEGYSVSREKKESFPLTVTSAQKNPTAFYLCASSIQAAQPQHFGDGTRLSIL.

This chain connects TRBV20-1 to TRBJ1-2; 7 positions agree with TRBD1. The CDR3 sequence is 11 residues long. Trimming removed 3 bases from V and 7 bases from J; junction bases left unmatched: 2. Germline V gives CDR1 DFQATT, CDR2 SNEGSKA (reference sequence). CDR3 DNA: TGCAGTGCTAGTCGGGACAGTGGCTACACCTTC. Translating it yields CSASRDSGYTF.

This chain links TRBV7-6 with TRBJ2-7, with TRBD2 matching over 7 bases. From germline, CDR1 is SGHVS and CDR2 FNYEAQ. The CDR3 totals 14 residues. Trimming cost V 1 base and J 3 bases; bases outside gene matches: 3. CDR3 in amino acids: CASSLVAGDYEQYF. The CDR3 DNA follows: TGTGCCAGCAGCTTAGTTGCGGGGGACTACGAGCAGTACTTC. Full variable domain (missing parts from reference TRBV7-6 and TRBJ2-7): GAGVSQSPRYKVTKRGQDVALRCDPISGHVSLYWYRQALGQGPEFLTYFNYEAQQDKSGLPNDRFSAERPEGSISTLTIQRTEQRDSAMYRCASSLVAGDYEQYFGPGTRLTVT.

J is TRBJ2-5 and V is TRBV7-6; the match to TRBD1 covers 8 bases. The germline gives CDR1 SGHVS, CDR2 FNYEAQ. This CDR3 contains 15 residues. The V gene end was trimmed by 5 bases and the J gene end by 1 base; junction bases not matched to a gene: 6. CDR3 nucleotide sequence: TGTGCCAGCAGCCCGGGGACAGGAGCCCAAGAGACCCAGTACTTC. Its translation is CASSPGTGAQETQYF.